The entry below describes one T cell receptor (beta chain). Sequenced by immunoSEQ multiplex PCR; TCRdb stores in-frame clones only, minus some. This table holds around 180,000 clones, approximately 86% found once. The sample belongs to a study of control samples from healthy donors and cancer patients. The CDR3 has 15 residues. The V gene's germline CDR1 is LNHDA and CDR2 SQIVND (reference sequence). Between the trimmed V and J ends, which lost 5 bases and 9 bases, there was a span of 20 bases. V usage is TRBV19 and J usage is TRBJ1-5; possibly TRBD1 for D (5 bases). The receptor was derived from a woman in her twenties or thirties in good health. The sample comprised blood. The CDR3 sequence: CASSPPTGLLGPQHF. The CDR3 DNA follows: TGTGCCAGTAGTCCCCCGACGGGACTCTTAGGGCCCCAGCATTTT. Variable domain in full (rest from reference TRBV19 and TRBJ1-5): DGGITQSPKYLFRKEGQNVTLSCEQNLNHDAMYWYRQDPGQGLRLIYYSQIVNDFQKGDIAEGYSVSREKKESFPLTVTSAQKNPTAFYLCASSPPTGLLGPQHFGDGTRLSIL.